This is a list of T cell receptor beta chains from one sample in a study of OX40 agonist ivuxolimab in advanced cancers. Sequenced by immunoSEQ multiplex PCR; TCRdb stores in-frame clones only, minus some. The data show around 70,000 clones, with nearly 90% seen just once and over 10% held by the top ten. The specimen comprised CD4+ or CD8+ T cells sorted from blood, sampled in a trial of the OX40 agonist ivuxolimab. The receptors stem from an adult with an advanced solid tumor such as melanoma, head and neck, liver or kidney cancer. Each CDR3 is given with its conserved first and last residue. The D gene is left open where the match is weak. For some rows the clone size is stated as once, few or many, or as a class when expanded; others skip it.

J | D | size | length | V | DNA | CDR3
TRBJ2-7 | TRBD2 | NA | 15 | TRBV7-9 | TGTGCCAGCAGCTTCAGAGCGGGGGCGACCTACGAGCAGTACTTC | CASSFRAGATYEQYF
TRBJ2-5 | NA | NA | 11 | TRBV20-1 | TGCAGTGACGGGACGGAAGAGACCCAGTACTTC | CSDGTEETQYF
TRBJ2-3 | NA | NA | 15 | TRBV9 | TGTGCCAGCAGCGTAGGGGTGGGAGCCGCAGATACGCAGTATTTT | CASSVGVGAADTQYF
TRBJ2-2 | TRBD1 | few | 16 | TRBV7-9 | TGTGCCAGCAGACCCCCCGGGACAGGGGAGACCGGGGAGCTGTTTTTT | CASRPPGTGETGELFF
TRBJ1-1 | NA | NA | 14 | TRBV6-5 | TGTGCCAGCAGTCGCGCAGGGGACGAGGTTGAAGCTTTCTTT | CASSRAGDEVEAFF
TRBJ2-4 | TRBD1 | few | 18 | TRBV9 | TGTGCCAGCAGCCCGTCGGGGACAGGGTTCGGAGCCAAAAACATTCAGTACTTC | CASSPSGTGFGAKNIQYF
TRBJ1-2 | TRBD1 | NA | 14 | TRBV4-2 | TGTGCCAGCACAATCAGGACAGGGGACTATGGCTACACCTTC | CASTIRTGDYGYTF
TRBJ2-4 | TRBD2 | few | 18 | TRBV28 | TGTGCCAGCAGTTTCTCCTTTCTAGCGGGGGGGCTCCGGAACATTCAGTACTTC | CASSFSFLAGGLRNIQYF
TRBJ1-5 | NA | NA | 16 | TRBV10-3 | TGTGCCATCAGTGAGTCCGGAGGGGTTAGCAATCAGCCCCAGCATTTT | CAISESGGVSNQPQHF
TRBJ2-5 | TRBD2 | once | 15 | TRBV11-2 | TGTGCCAGCAGAACAGGACTAGCGGGAGTGGGGACCCAGTACTTC | CASRTGLAGVGTQYF
TRBJ1-4 | TRBD1 | NA | 14 | TRBV9 | TGTGCCAGCAGCGTAGGGGACAGGGATCGAAAACTGTTTTTT | CASSVGDRDRKLFF
TRBJ1-6 | TRBD1 | NA | 15 | TRBV28 | TGTGCCAGCAGTAGGTCGGGACAGCTCTATTCACCCCTCCACTTT | CASSRSGQLYSPLHF
TRBJ2-5 | NA | once | 16 | TRBV5-1 | TGCGCCAGCAGCTCCTACGATAATACAGGGTCAGAGACCCAGTACTTC | CASSSYDNTGSETQYF
TRBJ1-2 | NA | NA | 15 | TRBV2 | TGTGCCAGCAGTGAACGCAAGGGGAGAGGCTATGGCTACACCTTC | CASSERKGRGYGYTF
TRBJ2-7 | NA | NA | 15 | TRBV2 | TGTGCCAGCAGTGAAGTTGCCGGCTGGGCCTACGAGCAGTACTTC | CASSEVAGWAYEQYF
TRBJ2-3 | NA | NA | 11 | TRBV6-5 | TGTGCCAGCAGTCGACTCGTTACGCAGTATTTT | CASSRLVTQYF
TRBJ2-7 | NA | once | 14 | TRBV7-9 | TGTGCCAGCTCCCGGGACACTGTCTCCTACGAGCAGTACTTC | CASSRDTVSYEQYF
TRBJ2-1 | TRBD2 | NA | 15 | TRBV11-1 | TGTGCCAGCAGCCCGGGACTAGCTGCCTACAATGAGCAGTTCTTC | CASSPGLAAYNEQFF
TRBJ2-3 | TRBD2 | NA | 14 | TRBV2 | TGTGCCAGCAGCGGACTAGGATGGGCAGATACGCAGTATTTT | CASSGLGWADTQYF
TRBJ1-2 | TRBD1 | NA | 15 | TRBV19 | TGTGCCAGTGCGGATAACAGGGGGGGGTACTATGGCTACACCTTC | CASADNRGGYYGYTF
TRBJ1-5 | NA | NA | 16 | TRBV7-9 | TGTGCCAGCAGCTTAGTTCTGGGGGTAGGCAATCAGCCCCAGCATTTT | CASSLVLGVGNQPQHF
TRBJ1-6 | TRBD1 | NA | 17 | TRBV7-9 | TGTGCCAGCAGCTCCCCCCGGGACAGCCCGCGAAATTCACCCCTCCACTTT | CASSSPRDSPRNSPLHF
TRBJ2-3 | NA | NA | 11 | TRBV7-9 | TGTGCCAGCAGCTTAGTGGCGGAGCAGTATTTT | CASSLVAEQYF
TRBJ2-5 | NA | NA | 14 | TRBV6-1 | TGTGCCAGCTCAGGGAAAAGGTGGGAAGAGACCCAGTACTTC | CASSGKRWEETQYF
TRBJ1-1 | TRBD1 | NA | 13 | TRBV6-1 | TGTGCCAGCAGATTACCCTCCGGACAGGGAGCTTTCTTT | CASRLPSGQGAFF
TRBJ2-1 | NA | once | 15 | TRBV5-5 | TGTGCCAGCAGCTTACTAGCCGGTTCTAGTCATGAGCAGTTCTTC | CASSLLAGSSHEQFF
TRBJ1-2 | TRBD1 | NA | 15 | TRBV28 | TGTGCCAGCAGCCAAGGGGACAGGAGATTGTCTGGCTACACCTTC | CASSQGDRRLSGYTF
TRBJ1-1 | NA | NA | 14 | TRBV18 | TGTGCCAGCTCACCAACTACAGAGAACACTGAAGCTTTCTTT | CASSPTTENTEAFF
TRBJ2-2 | NA | NA | 15 | TRBV7-3 | TGTGCCAGCAGCTTAGGACCACAAAGGGTCGGGGAGCTGTTTTTT | CASSLGPQRVGELFF
TRBJ2-7 | NA | once | 15 | TRBV9 | TGTGCCAGCAGCCCGGGGTTGGGTATTAACTACGAGCAGTACTTC | CASSPGLGINYEQYF
TRBJ2-5 | NA | once | 13 | TRBV6-1 | TGTGCCAGCCAGAAATATTTGCAAGAGACCCAGTACTTC | CASQKYLQETQYF
TRBJ2-1 | TRBD2 | NA | 14 | TRBV10-1 | TGCGCCAGCAGTGAGTTAGCGGGGGACAATGAGCAGTTCTTC | CASSELAGDNEQFF
TRBJ2-7 | NA | few | 11 | TRBV10-1 | TGCGCCAGCAGTCGGGGCTACGAGCAGTACTTC | CASSRGYEQYF